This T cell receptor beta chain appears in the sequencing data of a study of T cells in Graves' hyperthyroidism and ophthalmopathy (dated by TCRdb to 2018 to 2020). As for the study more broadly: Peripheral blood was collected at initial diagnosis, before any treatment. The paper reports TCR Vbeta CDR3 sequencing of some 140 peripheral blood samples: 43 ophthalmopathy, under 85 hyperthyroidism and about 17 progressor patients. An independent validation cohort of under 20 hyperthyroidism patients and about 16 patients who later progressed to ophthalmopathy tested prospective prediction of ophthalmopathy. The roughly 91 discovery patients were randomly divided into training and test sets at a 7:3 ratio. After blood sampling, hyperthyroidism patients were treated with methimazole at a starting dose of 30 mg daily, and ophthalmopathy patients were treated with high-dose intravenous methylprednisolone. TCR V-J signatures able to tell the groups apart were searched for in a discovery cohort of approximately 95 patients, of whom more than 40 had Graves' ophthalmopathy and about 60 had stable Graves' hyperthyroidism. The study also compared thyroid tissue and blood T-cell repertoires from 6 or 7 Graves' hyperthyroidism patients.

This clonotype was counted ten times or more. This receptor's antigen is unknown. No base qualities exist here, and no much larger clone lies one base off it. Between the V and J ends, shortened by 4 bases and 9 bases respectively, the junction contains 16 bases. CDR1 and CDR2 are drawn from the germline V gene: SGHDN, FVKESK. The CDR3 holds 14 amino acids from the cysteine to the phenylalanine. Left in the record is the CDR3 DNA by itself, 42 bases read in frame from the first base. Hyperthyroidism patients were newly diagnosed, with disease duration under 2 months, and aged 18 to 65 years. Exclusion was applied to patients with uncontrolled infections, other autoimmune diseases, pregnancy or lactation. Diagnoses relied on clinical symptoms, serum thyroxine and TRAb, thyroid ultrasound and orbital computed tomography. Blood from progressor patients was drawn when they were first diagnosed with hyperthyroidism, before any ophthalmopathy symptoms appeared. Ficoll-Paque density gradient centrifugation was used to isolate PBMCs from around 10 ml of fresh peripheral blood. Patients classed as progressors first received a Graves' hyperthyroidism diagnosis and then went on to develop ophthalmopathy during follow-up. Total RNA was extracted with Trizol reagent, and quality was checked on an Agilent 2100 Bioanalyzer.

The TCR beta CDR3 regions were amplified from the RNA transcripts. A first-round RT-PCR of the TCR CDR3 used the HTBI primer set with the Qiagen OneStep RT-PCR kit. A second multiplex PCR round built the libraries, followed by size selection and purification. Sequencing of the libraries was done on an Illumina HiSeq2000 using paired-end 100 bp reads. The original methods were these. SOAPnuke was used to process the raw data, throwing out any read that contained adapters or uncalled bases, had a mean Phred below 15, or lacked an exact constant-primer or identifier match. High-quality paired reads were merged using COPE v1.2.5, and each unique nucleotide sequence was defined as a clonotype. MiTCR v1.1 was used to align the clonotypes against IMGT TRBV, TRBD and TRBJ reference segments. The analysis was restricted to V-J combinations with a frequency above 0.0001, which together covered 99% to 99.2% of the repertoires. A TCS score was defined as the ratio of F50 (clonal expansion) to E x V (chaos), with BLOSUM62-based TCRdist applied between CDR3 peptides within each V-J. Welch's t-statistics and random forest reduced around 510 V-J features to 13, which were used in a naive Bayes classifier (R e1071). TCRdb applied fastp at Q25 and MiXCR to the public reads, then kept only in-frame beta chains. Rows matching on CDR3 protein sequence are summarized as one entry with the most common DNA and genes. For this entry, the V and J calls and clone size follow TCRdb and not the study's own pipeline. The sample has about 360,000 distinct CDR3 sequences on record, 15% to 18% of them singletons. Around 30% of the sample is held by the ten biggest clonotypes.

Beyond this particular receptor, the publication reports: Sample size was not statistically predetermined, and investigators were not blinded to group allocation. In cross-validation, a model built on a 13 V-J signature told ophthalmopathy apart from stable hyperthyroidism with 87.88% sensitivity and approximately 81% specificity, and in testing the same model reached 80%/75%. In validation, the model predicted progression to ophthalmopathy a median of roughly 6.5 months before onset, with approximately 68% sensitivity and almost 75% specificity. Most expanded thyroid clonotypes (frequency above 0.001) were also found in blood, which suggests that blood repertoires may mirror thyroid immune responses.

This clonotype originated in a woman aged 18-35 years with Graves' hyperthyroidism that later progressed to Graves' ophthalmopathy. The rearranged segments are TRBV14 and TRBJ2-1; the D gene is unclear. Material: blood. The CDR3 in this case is CASSPTKGPIEQFF. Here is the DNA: TGTGCCAGCAGCCCCACAAAAGGTCCAATTGAGCAGTTCTTC. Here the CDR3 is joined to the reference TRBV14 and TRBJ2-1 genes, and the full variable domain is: EAGVTQFPSHSVIEKGQTVTLRCDPISGHDNLYWYRRVMGKEIKFLLHFVKESKQDESGMPNNRFLAERTGGTYSTLKVQPAELEDSGVYFCASSPTKGPIEQFFGPGTRLTVL.